The clone carrying this TCR beta chain has a single count. The V and J ends lost 4 bases and 2 bases, in that order; junction bases with no gene match: 10. Germline V gives CDR1 LGHDT, CDR2 YNNKEL (reference sequence). The CDR3 is made up of 18 amino acids. Generated by immunoSEQ multiplex PCR, the TCRdb table keeps only in-frame clones and is missing some. Here the sample spans under 200,000 clones, 85% to 90% being singletons. The source of the sample is a study of blood T cell repertoires in COVID-19. The V gene is TRBV3-1 (or the pseudogene TRBV3-2), the J gene TRBJ2-5; 13 positions match TRBD2. Input material: peripheral blood. The receptor comes from a woman between 65 and 79 years old with COVID-19, enrolled during active disease. The CDR3 DNA reads as TGTGCCAGCAGCCGCCGGACTAGCGGGGGCCCCATACAAGAGACCCAGTACTTC. It codes for CASSRRTSGGPIQETQYF.